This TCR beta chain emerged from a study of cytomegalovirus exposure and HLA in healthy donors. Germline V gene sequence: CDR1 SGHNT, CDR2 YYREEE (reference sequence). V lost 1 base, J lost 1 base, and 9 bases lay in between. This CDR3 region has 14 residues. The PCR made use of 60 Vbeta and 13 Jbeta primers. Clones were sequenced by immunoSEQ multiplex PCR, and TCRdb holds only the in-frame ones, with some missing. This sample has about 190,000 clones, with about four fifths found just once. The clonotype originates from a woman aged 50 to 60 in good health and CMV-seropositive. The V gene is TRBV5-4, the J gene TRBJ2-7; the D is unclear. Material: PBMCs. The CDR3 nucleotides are TGTGCCAGCAGCTTGCCGGGTAGGTCCTACGAGCAGTACTTC. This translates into CASSLPGRSYEQYF.